Each of the 9 T cell receptor beta chains below was sequenced from the same sample in a study of radiation and T cells in renal cell carcinoma. The assay was immunoSEQ multiplex PCR, and TCRdb's table has in-frame clones only and misses some. The sample has 150,000 or so clones, roughly 90% seen once. Time point: baseline pretreatment blood. The treatment was: 15 Gy SBRT to primary tumor, nephrectomy 4 weeks later. Specimen: blood, collected from a patient whose treatment included radiotherapy and nephrectomy. These receptors all come from a woman aged 70-85 years with renal cell carcinoma.

This chain joins TRBV28 and TRBJ2-1; D is possibly TRBD2 (6 bases). V was trimmed by 7 bases and J by 0 bases, leaving 10 bases between them. CDR1 MDHEN and CDR2 SYDVKM come from the germline V gene. The CDR3 contains 14 residues. The CDR3 DNA is TGTGCCAGCACTTCCGGGAGCTCCTACAATGAGCAGTTCTTC. Protein product: CASTSGSSYNEQFF.

The rearrangement joins TRBV5-5 to TRBJ1-2, with 7 positions matching TRBD1. The ends lost 3 bases at V and 4 bases at J; junction bases unmatched: 3. The CDR3 loop spans 13 amino acids. Germline-derived CDR1 and CDR2 are SGHKS and YYEKEE (reference sequence). The CDR3: CASSSTGLYGYTF. The CDR3 coding sequence is TGTGCCAGCAGCTCGACAGGGCTCTATGGCTACACCTTC.

The V call is TRBV19, the J call TRBJ2-1; D may be TRBD2 (5 bases). CDR3 length: 12 residues. Germline-derived CDR1 and CDR2 are LNHDA and SQIVND (reference sequence). Trimming removed 7 bases at V and 7 bases at J, with 11 bases between. The CDR3 protein is CASNTRGNEQFF. CDR3 nucleotide sequence: TGTGCCAGTAACACCCGAGGGAATGAGCAGTTCTTC.

The rearrangement links TRBV19 to TRBJ2-4; D gene uncertain. The CDR3 runs to 15 residues. The germline gives CDR1 LNHDA, CDR2 SQIVND (reference sequence). V was clipped by 4 bases and J by 2 bases, with 12 bases between them. CDR3 region: CASSRVGISKNIQYF. In nucleotides, the CDR3 is TGTGCCAGTAGTAGGGTGGGTATATCCAAAAACATTCAGTACTTC. Variable domain in full (rest from reference TRBV19 and TRBJ2-4): DGGITQSPKYLFRKEGQNVTLSCEQNLNHDAMYWYRQDPGQGLRLIYYSQIVNDFQKGDIAEGYSVSREKKESFPLTVTSAQKNPTAFYLCASSRVGISKNIQYFGAGTRLSVL.

The chain couples TRBV19 to TRBJ2-1; D ambiguous. This CDR3 comprises 12 residues. V lost 8 bases, J lost 1 base, and 6 bases lay in between. Germline lookup yields CDR1 LNHDA and CDR2 SQIVND (reference sequence). Here the CDR3 reads CASRRSYNEQFF. The DNA for the CDR3 is TGTGCCAGTCGGCGGTCCTACAATGAGCAGTTCTTC.

The genes are TRBV7-2 and TRBJ2-5; D unresolved. The germline V and J ends were trimmed by 0 bases and 5 bases, with 13 bases remaining between them. The V gene's germline CDR1 is SGHTA and CDR2 FQGNSA. The CDR3 loop spans 15 amino acids. The CDR3 DNA reads as TGTGCCAGCAGCTTAGCCGCGACCTCCGGGGAGACCCAGTACTTC. The encoded protein is CASSLAATSGETQYF.

Concerning this clone: The junction differs from germline at one of its ends, possibly a read error. This chain uses TRBV9 with TRBJ1-2; 8 nucleotides agree with TRBD1. The CDR3 spans 15 residues. The germline CDR1 and CDR2 sequences are SGDLS and YYNGEE. The CDR3 DNA is TGTGCCGGCAGCCTGGACCCTGACAGGGGCTATGGCTACACCTTC. It encodes CAGSLDPDRGYGYTF. Full variable domain (remainder filled in from reference TRBV9 and TRBJ1-2): DSGVTQTPKHLITATGQRVTLRCSPRSGDLSVYWYQQSLDQGLQFLIQYYNGEERAKGNILERFSAQQFPDLHSELNLSSLELGDSALYFCAGSLDPDRGYGYTFGSGTRLTVV.

This chain uses TRBV11-3 with TRBJ2-1; D unresolved. CDR1 is SGHNT and CDR2 is YENEEA in the germline V gene. Trimming removed 5 bases at V and 0 bases at J, with 11 bases between. This CDR3 comprises 15 residues. For the CDR3, the DNA is TGTGCCAGCAGCCCCAGATCAAGCTCCTACAATGAGCAGTTCTTC. Protein product: CASSPRSSSYNEQFF.

The rearrangement uses TRBV28 and TRBJ2-5, with TRBD1 matching 7 bases. This CDR3 is 12 amino acids long. V trimming: 7 bases; J trimming: 5 bases; junction bases outside the gene matches: 4. The germline gives CDR1 MDHEN, CDR2 SYDVKM. The CDR3: CASTPQGETQYF. Here the CDR3 DNA reads TGTGCCAGCACCCCACAGGGGGAGACCCAGTACTTC.